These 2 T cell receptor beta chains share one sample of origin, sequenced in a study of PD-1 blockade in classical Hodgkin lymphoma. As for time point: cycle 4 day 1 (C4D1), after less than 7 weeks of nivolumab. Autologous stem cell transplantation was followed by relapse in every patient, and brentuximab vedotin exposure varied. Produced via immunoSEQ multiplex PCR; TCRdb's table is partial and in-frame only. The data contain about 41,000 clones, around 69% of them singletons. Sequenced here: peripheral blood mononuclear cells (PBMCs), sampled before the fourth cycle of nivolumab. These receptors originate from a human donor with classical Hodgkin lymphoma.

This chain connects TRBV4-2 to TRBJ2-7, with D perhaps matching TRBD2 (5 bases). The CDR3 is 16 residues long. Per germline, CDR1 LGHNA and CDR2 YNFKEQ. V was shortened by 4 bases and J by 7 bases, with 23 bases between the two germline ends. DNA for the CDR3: TGTGCCAGCAGCCCAGGCGACGAGGGAAGGGAGTTGGAGCAGTACTTC. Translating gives CASSPGDEGRELEQYF.

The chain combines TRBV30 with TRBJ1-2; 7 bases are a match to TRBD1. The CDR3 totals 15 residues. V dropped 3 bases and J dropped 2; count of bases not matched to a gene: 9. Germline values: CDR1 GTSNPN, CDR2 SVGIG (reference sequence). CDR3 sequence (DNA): TGTGCCTGGAGGGAATACCTGACAGGGAACTATGGCTACACCTTC. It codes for CAWREYLTGNYGYTF.